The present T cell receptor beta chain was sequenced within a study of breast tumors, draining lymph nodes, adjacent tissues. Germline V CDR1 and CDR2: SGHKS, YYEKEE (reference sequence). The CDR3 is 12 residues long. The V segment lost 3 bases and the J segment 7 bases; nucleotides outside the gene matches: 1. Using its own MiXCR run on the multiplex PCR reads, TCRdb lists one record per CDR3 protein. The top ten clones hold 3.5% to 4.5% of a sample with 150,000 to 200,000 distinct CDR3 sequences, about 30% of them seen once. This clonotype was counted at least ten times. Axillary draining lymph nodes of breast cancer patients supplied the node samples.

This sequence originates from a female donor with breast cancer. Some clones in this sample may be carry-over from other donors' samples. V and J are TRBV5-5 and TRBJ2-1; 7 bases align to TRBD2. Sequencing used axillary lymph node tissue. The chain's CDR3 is CASSYGRNEQFF. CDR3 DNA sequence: TGTGCCAGCAGCTACGGGAGGAATGAGCAGTTCTTC.